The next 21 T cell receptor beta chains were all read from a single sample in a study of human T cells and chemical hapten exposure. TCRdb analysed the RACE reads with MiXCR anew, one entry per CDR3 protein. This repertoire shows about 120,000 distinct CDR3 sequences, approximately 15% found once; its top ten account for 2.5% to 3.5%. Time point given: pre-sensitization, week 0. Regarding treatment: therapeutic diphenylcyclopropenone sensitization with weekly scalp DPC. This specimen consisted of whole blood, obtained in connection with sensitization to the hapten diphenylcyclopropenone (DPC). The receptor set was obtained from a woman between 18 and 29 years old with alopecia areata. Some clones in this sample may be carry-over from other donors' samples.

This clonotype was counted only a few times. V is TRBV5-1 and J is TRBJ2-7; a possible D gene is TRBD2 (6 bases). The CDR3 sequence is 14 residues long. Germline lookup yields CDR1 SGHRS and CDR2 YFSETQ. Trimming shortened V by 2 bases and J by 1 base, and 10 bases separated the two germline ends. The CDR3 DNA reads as TGCGCCAGCAGCTTTTCCGGGAGTTCCTACGAGCAGTACTTC. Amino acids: CASSFSGSSYEQYF.

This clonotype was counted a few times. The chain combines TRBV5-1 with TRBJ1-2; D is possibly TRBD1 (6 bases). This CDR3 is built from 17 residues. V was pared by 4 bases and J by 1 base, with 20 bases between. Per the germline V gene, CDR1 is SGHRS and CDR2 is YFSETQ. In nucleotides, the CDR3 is TGCGCCAGCAGCCCCACCGGGACACCGACTTTTAACTATGGCTACACCTTC. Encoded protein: CASSPTGTPTFNYGYTF. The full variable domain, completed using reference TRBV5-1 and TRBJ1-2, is KAGVTQTPRYLIKTRGQQVTLSCSPISGHRSVSWYQQTPGQGLQFLFEYFSETQRNKGNFPGRFSGRQFSNSRSEMNVSTLELGDSALYLCASSPTGTPTFNYGYTFGSGTRLTVV.

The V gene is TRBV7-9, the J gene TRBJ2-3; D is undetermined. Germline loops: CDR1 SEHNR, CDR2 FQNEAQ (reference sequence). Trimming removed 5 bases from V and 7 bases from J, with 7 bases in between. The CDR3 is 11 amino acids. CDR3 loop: CASSPENTQYF. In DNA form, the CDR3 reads TGTGCCAGCAGCCCGGAAAATACGCAGTATTTT.

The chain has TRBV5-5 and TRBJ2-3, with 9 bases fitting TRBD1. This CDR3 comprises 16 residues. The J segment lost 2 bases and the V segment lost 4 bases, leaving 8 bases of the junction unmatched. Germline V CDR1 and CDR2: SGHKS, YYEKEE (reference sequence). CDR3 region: CASSRDREGDTDTQYF. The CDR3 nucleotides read TGTGCCAGCAGCCGGGACAGGGAAGGTGACACAGATACGCAGTATTTT. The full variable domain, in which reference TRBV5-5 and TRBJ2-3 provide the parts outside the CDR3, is DAGVTQSPTHLIKTRGQQVTLRCSPISGHKSVSWYQQVLGQGPQFIFQYYEKEERGRGNFPDRFSARQFPNYSSELNVNALLLGDSALYLCASSRDREGDTDTQYFGPGTRLTVL.

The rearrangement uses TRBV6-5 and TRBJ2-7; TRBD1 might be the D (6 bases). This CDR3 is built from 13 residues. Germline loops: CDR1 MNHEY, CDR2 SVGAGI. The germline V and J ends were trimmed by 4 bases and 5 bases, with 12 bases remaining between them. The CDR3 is CASSSQGINEQYF. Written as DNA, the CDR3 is TGTGCCAGCAGTTCACAGGGTATTAACGAGCAGTACTTC.

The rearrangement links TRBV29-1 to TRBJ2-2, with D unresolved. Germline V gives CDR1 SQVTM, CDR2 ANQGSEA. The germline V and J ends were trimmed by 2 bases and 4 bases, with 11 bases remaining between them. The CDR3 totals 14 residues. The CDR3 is CSVEKTLGTGELFF. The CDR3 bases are TGCAGCGTTGAAAAAACACTGGGCACCGGGGAGCTGTTTTTT.

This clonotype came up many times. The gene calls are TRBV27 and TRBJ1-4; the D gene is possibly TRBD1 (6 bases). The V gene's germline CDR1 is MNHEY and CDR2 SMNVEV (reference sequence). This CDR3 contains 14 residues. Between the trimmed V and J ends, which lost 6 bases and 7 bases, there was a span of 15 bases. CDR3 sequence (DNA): TGTGCCAGCAGAACGGGACACCCTCTTGAAAAACTGTTTTTT. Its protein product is CASRTGHPLEKLFF.

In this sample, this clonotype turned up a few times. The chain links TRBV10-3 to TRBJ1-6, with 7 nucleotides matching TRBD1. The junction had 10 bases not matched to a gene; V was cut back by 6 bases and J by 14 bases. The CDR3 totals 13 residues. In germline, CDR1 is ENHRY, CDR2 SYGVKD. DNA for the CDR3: TGTGCCATCAGGAGGGACAGTAATAATGCCCTCCACTTT. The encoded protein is CAIRRDSNNALHF.

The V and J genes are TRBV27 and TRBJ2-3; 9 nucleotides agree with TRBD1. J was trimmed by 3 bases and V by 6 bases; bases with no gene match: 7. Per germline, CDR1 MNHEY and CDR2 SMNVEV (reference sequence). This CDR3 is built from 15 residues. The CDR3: CASSQTGGRTDTQYF. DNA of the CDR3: TGTGCCAGCAGCCAAACAGGGGGCCGTACAGATACGCAGTATTTT.

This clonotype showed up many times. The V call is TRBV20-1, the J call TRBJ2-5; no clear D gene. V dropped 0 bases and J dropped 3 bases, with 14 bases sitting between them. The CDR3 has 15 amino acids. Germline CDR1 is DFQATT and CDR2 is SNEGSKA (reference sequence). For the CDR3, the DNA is TGCAGTGCTAGAGATCTCCGGCAGGCGGAAGAGACCCAGTACTTC. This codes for CSARDLRQAEETQYF.

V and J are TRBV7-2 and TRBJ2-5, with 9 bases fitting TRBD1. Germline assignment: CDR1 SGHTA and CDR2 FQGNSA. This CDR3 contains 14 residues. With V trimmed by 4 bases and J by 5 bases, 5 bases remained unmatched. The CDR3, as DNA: TGTGCCAGCAGCTATGACAGGGGGAGCGAGACCCAGTACTTC. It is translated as CASSYDRGSETQYF.

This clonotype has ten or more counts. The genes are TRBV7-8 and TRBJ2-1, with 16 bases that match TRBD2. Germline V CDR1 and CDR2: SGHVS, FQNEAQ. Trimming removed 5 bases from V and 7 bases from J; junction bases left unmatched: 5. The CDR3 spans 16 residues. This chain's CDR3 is CASSPSGLAGGNEQFF. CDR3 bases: TGTGCCAGCAGCCCCTCGGGACTAGCGGGGGGGAATGAGCAGTTCTTC. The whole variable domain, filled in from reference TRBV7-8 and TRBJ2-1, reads GAGVSQSPRYKVAKRGQDVALRCDPISGHVSLFWYQQALGQGPEFLTYFQNEAQLDKSGLPSDRFFAERPEGSVSTLKIQRTQQEDSAVYLCASSPSGLAGGNEQFFGPGTRLTVL.

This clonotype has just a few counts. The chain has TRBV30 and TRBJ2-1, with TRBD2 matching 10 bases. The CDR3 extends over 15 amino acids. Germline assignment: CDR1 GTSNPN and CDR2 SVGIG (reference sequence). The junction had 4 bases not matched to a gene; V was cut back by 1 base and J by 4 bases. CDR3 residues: CAWSALAGGYNEQFF. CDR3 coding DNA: TGTGCCTGGAGTGCATTAGCGGGGGGATACAATGAGCAGTTCTTC.

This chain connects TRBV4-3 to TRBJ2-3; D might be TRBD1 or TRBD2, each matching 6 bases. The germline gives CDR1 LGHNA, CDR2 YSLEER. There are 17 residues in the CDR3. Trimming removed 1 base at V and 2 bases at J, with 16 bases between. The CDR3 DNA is TGCGCCAGCAGCCAAGTCATCGGGGGCCTATTCACAGATACGCAGTATTTT. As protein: CASSQVIGGLFTDTQYF.

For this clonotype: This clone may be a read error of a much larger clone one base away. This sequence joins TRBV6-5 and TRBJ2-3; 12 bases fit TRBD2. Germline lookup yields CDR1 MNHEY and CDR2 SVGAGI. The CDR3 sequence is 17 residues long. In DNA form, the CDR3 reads TGTGCCAGCAGTTCGCCTCCTAGCGGGGGGGCCGCAGATACGCAGTGTTTT. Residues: CASSSPPSGGAADTQCF.

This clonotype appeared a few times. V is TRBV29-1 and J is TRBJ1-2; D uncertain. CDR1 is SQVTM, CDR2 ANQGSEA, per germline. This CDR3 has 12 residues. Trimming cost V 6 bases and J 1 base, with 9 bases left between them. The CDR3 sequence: CSVGISNYGYTF. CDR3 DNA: TGCAGCGTCGGAATAAGTAACTATGGCTACACCTTC.

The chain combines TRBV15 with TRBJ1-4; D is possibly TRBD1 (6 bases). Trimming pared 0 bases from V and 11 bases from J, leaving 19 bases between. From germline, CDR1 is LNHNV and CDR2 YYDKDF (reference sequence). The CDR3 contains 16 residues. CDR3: CATSRDRYREERKLFF. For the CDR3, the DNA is TGTGCCACCAGCAGAGATCGGTACAGGGAGGAAAGGAAACTGTTTTTT. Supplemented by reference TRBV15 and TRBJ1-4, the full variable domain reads DAMVIQNPRYQVTQFGKPVTLSCSQTLNHNVMYWYQQKSSQAPKLLFHYYDKDFNNEADTPDNFQSRRPNTSFCFLDIRSPGLGDTAMYLCATSRDRYREERKLFFGSGTQLSVL.

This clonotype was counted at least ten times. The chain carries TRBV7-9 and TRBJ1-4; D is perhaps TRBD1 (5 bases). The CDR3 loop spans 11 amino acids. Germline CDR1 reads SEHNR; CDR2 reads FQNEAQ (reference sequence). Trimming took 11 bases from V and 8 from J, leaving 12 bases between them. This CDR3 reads CAAGGDEKLFF. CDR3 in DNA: TGTGCCGCTGGGGGAGACGAAAAACTGTTTTTT.

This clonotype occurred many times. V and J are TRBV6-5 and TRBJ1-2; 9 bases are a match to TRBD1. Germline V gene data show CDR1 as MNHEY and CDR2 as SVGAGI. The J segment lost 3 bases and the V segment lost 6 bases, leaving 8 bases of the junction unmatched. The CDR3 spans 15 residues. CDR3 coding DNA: TGTGCCAGCAGGGCGGACAGGGGATCTGACTATGGCTACACCTTC. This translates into CASRADRGSDYGYTF.

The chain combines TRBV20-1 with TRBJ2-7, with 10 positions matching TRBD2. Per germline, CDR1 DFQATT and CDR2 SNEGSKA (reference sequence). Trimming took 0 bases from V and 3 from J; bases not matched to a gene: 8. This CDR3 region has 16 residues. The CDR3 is CSARDRASGGYYEQYF. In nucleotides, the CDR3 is TGCAGTGCTAGAGATCGGGCTAGCGGGGGATACTACGAGCAGTACTTC.

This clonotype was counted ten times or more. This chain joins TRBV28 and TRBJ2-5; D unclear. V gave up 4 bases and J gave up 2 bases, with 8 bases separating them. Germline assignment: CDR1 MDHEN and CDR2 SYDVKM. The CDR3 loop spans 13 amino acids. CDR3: CASSSQIQETQYF. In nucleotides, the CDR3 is TGTGCCAGCAGTTCACAGATACAAGAGACCCAGTACTTC. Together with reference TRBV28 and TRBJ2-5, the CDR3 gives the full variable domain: DVKVTQSSRYLVKRTGEKVFLECVQDMDHENMFWYRQDPGLGLRLIYFSYDVKMKEKGDIPEGYSVSREKKERFSLILESASTNQTSMYLCASSSQIQETQYFGPGTRLLVL.